One sample yielded the 20 T cell receptor beta chains listed below, sequenced in a study of OX40 agonist ivuxolimab in advanced cancers. TCRdb keeps only in-frame clones here, not all; method: immunoSEQ multiplex PCR. This sample carries about 28,000 clones, 85% to 95% of them seen once, and the ten largest clones take 26%. The sample was CD4+ or CD8+ T cells sorted from blood, taken in a trial of the OX40 agonist ivuxolimab. Source of these receptors: an adult with an advanced solid tumor such as melanoma, head and neck, liver or kidney cancer.

Comments on this clone: The sample contains more than one DNA sequence encoding this CDR3. The chain combines TRBV30 with TRBJ2-1; tentative D call: TRBD1 (5 bases). CDR3 length: 12 amino acids. V was trimmed by 5 bases and J by 4 bases, leaving 9 bases between them. The V gene's germline CDR1 is GTSNPN and CDR2 SVGIG (reference sequence). For the CDR3, the DNA is TGTGCCTGGGGGTCAGGGTACAATGAGCAGTTCTTC. Encoded protein: CAWGSGYNEQFF.

This chain joins TRBV7-6 and TRBJ1-3; D remains unclear. CDR1 and CDR2 from the germline V gene are SGHVS and FNYEAQ. The V end lost 5 bases, the J end lost 0 bases, and 14 bases lay between the germline ends. The CDR3 contains 16 residues. CDR3 nucleotide sequence: TGTGCCAGCAGCGCGCTAAACCCAGACTCTGGAAACACCATATATTTT. Amino acids: CASSALNPDSGNTIYF.

The V and J genes are TRBV19 and TRBJ2-1; the D gene is possibly TRBD2 (6 bases). Trimming cost V 5 bases and J 3 bases, with 14 bases left between them. This CDR3 comprises 15 residues. Germline loops: CDR1 LNHDA, CDR2 SQIVND (reference sequence). CDR3 in amino acids: CASSQFRDFYNEQFF. The CDR3 DNA is TGTGCCAGTAGTCAGTTCCGGGACTTCTACAATGAGCAGTTCTTC.

This sequence joins TRBV23-1 and TRBJ2-3; the D gene is possibly TRBD1 (5 bases). TRBV23-1 is recorded as an ORF, its role being uncertain. Trimming cost V 1 base and J 2 bases, with 16 bases left between them. This CDR3 region has 17 residues. The CDR3 loop is CASSQWVNSGLTDTQYF. The CDR3 DNA sequence: TGCGCCAGCAGTCAATGGGTTAACTCAGGGCTCACAGATACGCAGTATTTT.

The V and J genes are TRBV5-1 and TRBJ2-7, with D tentatively TRBD1 (5 bases). The CDR3 extends over 16 amino acids. With 5 bases removed from V and 6 bases from J, the gap between germline ends came to 24 bases. CDR1 is SGHRS, CDR2 YFSETQ, per germline. CDR3 residues: CASRLTEQVTLGEQYF. The CDR3 nucleotides read TGCGCCAGCAGATTAACGGAACAGGTGACTCTTGGCGAGCAGTACTTC.

The chain uses TRBV6-5 and TRBJ2-1, with 7 bases lining up with TRBD1. Trimming removed 8 bases from V and 4 bases from J; junction bases left unmatched: 5. The length of the CDR3 is 13 residues. Germline V lookup: CDR1 MNHEY, CDR2 SVGAGI. The CDR3 coding sequence is TGTGCCAGCGGGGAGACAGGGTACAATGAGCAGTTCTTC. Encoded protein: CASGETGYNEQFF.

CDR3 loop: CASSPGGGRIYNEQFF. DNA of the CDR3: TGTGCCAGCAGCCCTGGGGGCGGGAGAATATACAATGAGCAGTTCTTC. This chain uses TRBV7-3 with TRBJ2-1; possibly TRBD2 for D (7 bases). Between the trimmed V and J ends, which lost 5 bases and 4 bases, there was a span of 18 bases. The CDR3 runs 16 residues. Germline V gene lookup returns CDR1 SGHTA and CDR2 FQGTGA. Based on the CDR3 plus reference TRBV7-3 and TRBJ2-1, the full variable domain is GAGVSQTPSNKVTEKGKYVELRCDPISGHTALYWYRQSLGQGPEFLIYFQGTGAADDSGLPNDRFFAVRPEGSVSTLKIQRTERGDSAVYLCASSPGGGRIYNEQFFGPGTRLTVL.

V usage is TRBV7-3 and J usage is TRBJ1-1; a possible D gene is TRBD1 (6 bases). The length of the CDR3 is 13 residues. V shed 5 bases and J shed 8 bases, with 15 bases lying between them. Germline lookup yields CDR1 SGHTA and CDR2 FQGTGA. The DNA of the CDR3 is TGTGCCAGCAGCCCAACCCCAGGGGACGAAGCTTTCTTT. Translating it yields CASSPTPGDEAFF.

The chain recombines TRBV19 with TRBJ2-7; 10 bases agree with TRBD2. There are 14 residues in the CDR3. The germline V gene encodes CDR1 LNHDA and CDR2 SQIVND (reference sequence). After removal of 5 bases from V and 2 bases from J, the junction contained 3 bases not matched to a gene. CDR3 sequence reads: CASSASGGAYEQYF. For the CDR3, the DNA is TGTGCCAGTAGTGCCAGCGGGGGGGCCTACGAGCAGTACTTC.

The chain has TRBV7-9 and TRBJ1-2, with D unclear. Germline values: CDR1 SEHNR, CDR2 FQNEAQ (reference sequence). Trimming took 1 base from V and 5 from J, leaving 5 bases between them. This CDR3 has 12 residues. The CDR3 region has the DNA TGTGCCAGCAGCTTAGGGGGATATGGCTACACCTTC. Its protein is CASSLGGYGYTF.

The V gene is TRBV4-1, the J gene TRBJ1-1; D is unresolved. CDR1 is MGHRA and CDR2 is YSYEKL in the germline V gene. The CDR3 has 15 amino acids. V lost 2 bases and J lost 3, with 13 bases in between. Here the CDR3 DNA reads TGCGCCAGCAGCCAATACCTCCTGGGCGACACTGAAGCTTTCTTT. Its translation is CASSQYLLGDTEAFF.

This clone was detected only a few times. The chain has TRBV2 and TRBJ2-2, with no clear D. V gave up 4 bases and J gave up 7 bases, with 7 bases separating them. Germline CDR1 SNHLY, CDR2 FYNNEI. The CDR3 covers 12 residues. CDR3 DNA: TGTGCCAGCAGTGCCCTCGGCGGGGAGCTGTTTTTT. Translated, it gives CASSALGGELFF.

By share, this clone ranks as large. The chain links TRBV29-1 to TRBJ1-2; 9 bases are shared with TRBD1. From germline, CDR1 is SQVTM and CDR2 ANQGSEA. There are 12 residues in the CDR3. Losses at the gene ends were 6 bases for V and 4 bases for J; bases not matched to a gene: 3. This CDR3 reads CSVGTGLYGYTF. The CDR3 DNA reads as TGCAGCGTGGGGACAGGGCTCTATGGCTACACCTTC. The variable domain in full, completed from reference TRBV29-1 and TRBJ1-2, reads SAVISQKPSRDICQRGTSLTIQCQVDSQVTMMFWYRQQPGQSLTLIATANQGSEATYESGFVIDKFPISRPNLTFSTLTVSNMSPEDSSIYLCSVGTGLYGYTFGSGTRLTVV.

CDR3 in amino acids: CASSITGGTGELFF. For the CDR3, the DNA is TGTGCCAGTAGTATCACAGGGGGCACCGGGGAGCTGTTTTTT. The chain employs TRBV19 and TRBJ2-2, with 8 bases aligning to TRBD1. The CDR3 runs 14 residues. Germline V CDR1 and CDR2: LNHDA, SQIVND (reference sequence). Unmatched junction bases numbered 1, after V lost 3 bases and J lost 4 bases.

This clone was seen a handful of times. This chain joins TRBV6-5 and TRBJ1-4, with unresolved D. CDR1 and CDR2 from the germline V gene are MNHEY and SVGAGI. Trimming took off 2 bases at V and 8 bases at J, with 6 bases between the two ends. The CDR3 runs 12 residues. The CDR3 nucleotides read TGTGCCAGCAGTTACGTCGGGGAAAAACTGTTTTTT. Translated, it gives CASSYVGEKLFF.

This clone was found once. The chain links TRBV28 to TRBJ1-1; a possible D gene is TRBD1 (6 bases). CDR1 and CDR2 (germline): MDHEN, SYDVKM. Trimming shortened V by 3 bases and J by 0 bases, and 11 bases separated the two germline ends. The CDR3 sequence is 15 residues long. The CDR3 sequence is CASSLRGLLNTEAFF. For the CDR3, the DNA is TGTGCCAGCAGTTTGCGGGGGCTATTGAACACTGAAGCTTTCTTT.

The chain carries TRBV6-6 and TRBJ1-1; tentative D call: TRBD1 (6 bases). CDR3 length: 16 amino acids. Germline CDR1 MNHNY, CDR2 SVGAGI (reference sequence). Trimming took 5 bases from V and 0 from J, leaving 16 bases between them. The CDR3 nucleotides are TGTGCCAGCAGTCTCCCTCGGACAGAAATGAACACTGAAGCTTTCTTT. Its protein is CASSLPRTEMNTEAFF.

This clone has only one observation. V and J are TRBV4-3 and TRBJ1-1; TRBD1 matches at 12 bases. Germline-derived CDR1 and CDR2 are LGHNA and YSLEER. This CDR3 contains 18 residues. The junction had 9 bases not matched to a gene; V was cut back by 1 base and J by 3 bases. The CDR3 spells CASSQGYGTGGEDTEAFF. CDR3 DNA sequence: TGCGCCAGCAGCCAAGGGTATGGGACAGGGGGCGAGGACACTGAAGCTTTCTTT.

The chain combines TRBV4-1 with TRBJ2-2, with D possibly TRBD2 on 5 matching bases. This CDR3 has 14 residues. Germline CDR1 reads MGHRA; CDR2 reads YSYEKL. The germline V and J ends were trimmed by 1 base and 7 bases, with 10 bases remaining between them. The chain's CDR3 is CASSQVGGNGELFF. In DNA form, the CDR3 reads TGCGCCAGCAGCCAAGTCGGAGGTAACGGGGAGCTGTTTTTT.

The chain is built from TRBV5-1 and TRBJ2-7; 10 bases align to TRBD1. This CDR3 has 14 amino acids. Germline loops: CDR1 SGHRS, CDR2 YFSETQ. V was pared by 3 bases and J by 3 bases, with 3 bases of the junction left unmatched. The CDR3 loop is CASSWTGGDYEQYF. The CDR3 DNA reads as TGCGCCAGCAGCTGGACAGGGGGGGACTACGAGCAGTACTTC.